Sequencing of this TCR beta chain was carried out in a study of blood T cell repertoires in COVID-19. Study-wide background: There were acute and convalescent COVID-19 samples, and they came from the United States, Italy and Spain. Sources were T cells, B-cell-depleted T cells, or PBMCs; the material itself was cDNA or gDNA.

Looked up from germline, CDR1 is LGHDT and CDR2 is YNNKEL (reference sequence). V was clipped by 5 bases and J by 5 bases; unmatched bases: 9. The CDR3 covers 15 residues. Sequencing used immunoSEQ multiplex PCR; TCRdb keeps in-frame clones, though not all of them. The sample gives approximately 10,000 clones, roughly 85% of which show up once; more than 5.5% is in the top ten. Sequencing was carried out using peripheral blood. The chain carries TRBV3-1 (or the pseudogene TRBV3-2) and TRBJ2-5, with TRBD2 matching over 9 bases. This receptor was obtained from a human donor in a cohort sampled during active COVID-19. The CDR3 DNA follows: TGTGCCAGCAGCTCCAAGCGGGAGGTCCTTGAGACCCAGTACTTC. It yields the protein CASSSKREVLETQYF.